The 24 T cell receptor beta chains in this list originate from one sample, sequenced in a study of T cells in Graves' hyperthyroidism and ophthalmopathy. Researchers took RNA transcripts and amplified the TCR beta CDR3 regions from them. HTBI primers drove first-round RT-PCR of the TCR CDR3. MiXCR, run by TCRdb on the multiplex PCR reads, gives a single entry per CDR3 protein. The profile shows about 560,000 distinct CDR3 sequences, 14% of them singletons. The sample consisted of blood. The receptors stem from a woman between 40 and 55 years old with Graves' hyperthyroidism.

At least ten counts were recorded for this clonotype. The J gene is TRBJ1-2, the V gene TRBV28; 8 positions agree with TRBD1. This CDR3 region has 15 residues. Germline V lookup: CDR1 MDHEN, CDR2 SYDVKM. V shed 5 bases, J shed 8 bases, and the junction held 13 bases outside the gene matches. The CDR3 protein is CASSPGGDRGGGYTF. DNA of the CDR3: TGTGCCAGCAGTCCAGGGGGAGACAGGGGCGGCGGCTACACCTTC.

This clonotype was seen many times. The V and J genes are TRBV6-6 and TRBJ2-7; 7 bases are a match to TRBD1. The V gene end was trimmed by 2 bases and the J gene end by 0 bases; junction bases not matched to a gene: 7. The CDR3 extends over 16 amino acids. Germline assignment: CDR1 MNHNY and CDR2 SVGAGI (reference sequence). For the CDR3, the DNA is TGTGCCAGCAGTTACGTCTCAGGGGGAAGCTCCTACGAGCAGTACTTC. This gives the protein CASSYVSGGSSYEQYF.

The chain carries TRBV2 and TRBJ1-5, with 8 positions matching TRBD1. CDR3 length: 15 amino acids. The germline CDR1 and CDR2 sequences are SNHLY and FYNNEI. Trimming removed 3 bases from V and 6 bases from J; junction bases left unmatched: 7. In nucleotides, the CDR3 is TGTGCCAGCAGTGAGAGGGAAACAGGGGGTCAGCCCCAGCATTTT. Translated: CASSERETGGQPQHF. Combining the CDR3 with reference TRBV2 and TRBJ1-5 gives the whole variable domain EPEVTQTPSHQVTQMGQEVILRCVPISNHLYFYWYRQILGQKVEFLVSFYNNEISEKSEIFDDQFSVERPDGSNFTLKIRSTKLEDSAMYFCASSERETGGQPQHFGDGTRLSIL.

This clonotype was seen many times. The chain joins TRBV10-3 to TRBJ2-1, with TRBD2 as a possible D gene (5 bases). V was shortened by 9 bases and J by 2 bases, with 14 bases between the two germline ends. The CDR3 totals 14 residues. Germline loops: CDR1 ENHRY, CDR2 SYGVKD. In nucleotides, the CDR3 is TGTGCCATAGGAGGCTCCGGCGCCTACAATGAGCAGTTCTTC. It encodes CAIGGSGAYNEQFF.

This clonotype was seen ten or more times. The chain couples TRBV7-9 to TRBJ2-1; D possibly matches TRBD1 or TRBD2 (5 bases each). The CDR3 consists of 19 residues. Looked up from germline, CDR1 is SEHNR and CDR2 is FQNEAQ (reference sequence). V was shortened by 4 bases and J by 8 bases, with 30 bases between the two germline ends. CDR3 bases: TGTGCCAGCAGCTCACATATCCCAATTCGTCGGGACCCGGACGATGAGCAGTTCTTC. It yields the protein CASSSHIPIRRDPDDEQFF.

CDR3 sequence (DNA): TGCGCCAGCGGGGCGGAAGAATACAATGAGCAGTTCTTC. It specifies CASGAEEYNEQFF. The V call is TRBV5-1, the J call TRBJ2-1; tentatively, D is TRBD1 (5 bases). The germline V gene encodes CDR1 SGHRS and CDR2 YFSETQ. V was clipped by 7 bases and J by 4 bases, with 12 bases between them. There are 13 residues in the CDR3.

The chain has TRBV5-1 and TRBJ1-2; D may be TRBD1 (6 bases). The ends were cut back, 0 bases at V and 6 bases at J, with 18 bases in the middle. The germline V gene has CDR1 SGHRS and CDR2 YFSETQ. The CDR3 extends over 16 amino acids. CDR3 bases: TGCGCCAGCAGCTTGGTGCGCGGGGGCCTCTCGGATGGCTACACCTTC. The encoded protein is CASSLVRGGLSDGYTF.

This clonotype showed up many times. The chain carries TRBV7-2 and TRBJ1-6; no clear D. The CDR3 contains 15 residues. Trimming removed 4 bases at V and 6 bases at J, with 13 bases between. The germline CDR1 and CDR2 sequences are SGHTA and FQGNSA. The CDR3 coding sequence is TGTGCCAGCAGCTCTCTCCGGGGAGGTAATTCACCCCTCCACTTT. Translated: CASSSLRGGNSPLHF.

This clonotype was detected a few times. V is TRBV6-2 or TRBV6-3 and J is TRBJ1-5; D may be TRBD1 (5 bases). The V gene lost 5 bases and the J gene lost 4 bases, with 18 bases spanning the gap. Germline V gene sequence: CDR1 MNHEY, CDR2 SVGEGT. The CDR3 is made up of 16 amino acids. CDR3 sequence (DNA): TGTGCCAGCAGTCCCCTGCGGGGGGGGTTGAATCAGCCCCAGCATTTT. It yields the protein CASSPLRGGLNQPQHF.

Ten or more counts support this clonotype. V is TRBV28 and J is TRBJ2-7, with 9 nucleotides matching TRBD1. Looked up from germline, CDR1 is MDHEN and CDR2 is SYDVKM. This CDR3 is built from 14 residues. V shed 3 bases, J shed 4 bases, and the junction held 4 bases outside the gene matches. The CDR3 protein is CASSFGTGPYEQYF. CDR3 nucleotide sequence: TGTGCCAGCAGTTTCGGGACAGGGCCGTACGAGCAGTACTTC.

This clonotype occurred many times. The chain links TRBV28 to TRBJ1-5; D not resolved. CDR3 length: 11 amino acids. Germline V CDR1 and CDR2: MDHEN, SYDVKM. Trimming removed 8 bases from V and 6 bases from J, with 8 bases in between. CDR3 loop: CASGPVQPQHF. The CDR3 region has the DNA TGTGCCAGCGGACCGGTTCAGCCCCAGCATTTT.

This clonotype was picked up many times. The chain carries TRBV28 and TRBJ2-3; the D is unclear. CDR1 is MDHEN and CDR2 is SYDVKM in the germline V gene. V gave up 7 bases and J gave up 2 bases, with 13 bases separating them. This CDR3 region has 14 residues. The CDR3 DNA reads TGTGCCAGCAACTTGGTGCCCAACACAGATACGCAGTATTTT. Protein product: CASNLVPNTDTQYF.

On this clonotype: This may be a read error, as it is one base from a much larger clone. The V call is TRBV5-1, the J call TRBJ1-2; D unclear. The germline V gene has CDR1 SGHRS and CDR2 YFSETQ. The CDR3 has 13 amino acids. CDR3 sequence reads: CANSLATNYGYTF. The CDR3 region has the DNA TGCGCCAACAGCTTGGCCACCAACTATGGCTACACCTTC.

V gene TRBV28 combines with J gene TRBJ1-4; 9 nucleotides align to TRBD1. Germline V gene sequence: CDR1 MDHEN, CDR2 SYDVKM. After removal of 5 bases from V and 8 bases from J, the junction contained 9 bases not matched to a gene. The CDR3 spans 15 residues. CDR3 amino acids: CASSPTGGSGEKLFF. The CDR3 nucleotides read TGTGCCAGCAGTCCCACAGGGGGCTCAGGGGAAAAACTGTTTTTT.

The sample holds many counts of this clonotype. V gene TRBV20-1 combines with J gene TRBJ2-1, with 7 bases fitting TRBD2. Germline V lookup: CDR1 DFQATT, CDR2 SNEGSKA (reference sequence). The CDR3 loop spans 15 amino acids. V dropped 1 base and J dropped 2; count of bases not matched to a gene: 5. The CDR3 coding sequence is TGCAGTGCTAGAGTCAGAAGCGGGGCCTACAATGAGCAGTTCTTC. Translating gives CSARVRSGAYNEQFF.

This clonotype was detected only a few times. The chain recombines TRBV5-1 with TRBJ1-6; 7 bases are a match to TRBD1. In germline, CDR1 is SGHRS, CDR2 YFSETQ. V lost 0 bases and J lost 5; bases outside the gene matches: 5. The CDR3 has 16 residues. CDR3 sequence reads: CASSLEVGGHNSPLHF. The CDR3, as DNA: TGCGCCAGCAGCTTGGAGGTAGGGGGCCATAATTCACCCCTCCACTTT.

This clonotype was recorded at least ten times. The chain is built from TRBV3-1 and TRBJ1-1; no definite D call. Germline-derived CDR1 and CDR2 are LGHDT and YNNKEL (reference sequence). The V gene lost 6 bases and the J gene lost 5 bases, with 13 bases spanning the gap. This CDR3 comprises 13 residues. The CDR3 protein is CASSRSVGTEAFF. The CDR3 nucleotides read TGTGCCAGCAGTCGCTCGGTGGGGACTGAAGCTTTCTTT.

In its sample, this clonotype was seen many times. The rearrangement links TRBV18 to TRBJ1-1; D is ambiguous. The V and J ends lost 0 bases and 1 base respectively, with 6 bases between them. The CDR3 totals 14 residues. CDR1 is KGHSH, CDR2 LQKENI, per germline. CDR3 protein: CASSPPGRNTEAFF. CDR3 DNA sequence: TGTGCCAGCTCACCACCCGGCAGGAACACTGAAGCTTTCTTT.

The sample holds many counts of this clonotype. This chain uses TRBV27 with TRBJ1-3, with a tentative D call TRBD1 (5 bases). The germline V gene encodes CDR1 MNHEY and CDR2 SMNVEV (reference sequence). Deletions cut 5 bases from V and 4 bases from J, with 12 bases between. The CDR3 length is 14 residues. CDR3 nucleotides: TGTGCCAGCAGTCGGGGCCCAGGGGGAAACACCATATATTTT. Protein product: CASSRGPGGNTIYF.

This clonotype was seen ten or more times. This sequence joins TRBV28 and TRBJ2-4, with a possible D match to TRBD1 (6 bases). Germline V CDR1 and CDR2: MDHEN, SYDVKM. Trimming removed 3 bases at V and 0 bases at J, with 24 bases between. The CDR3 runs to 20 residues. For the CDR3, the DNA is TGTGCCAGCAGTTTTGTCCGGGGACAAGGCTTTAACCTAGCCAAAAACATTCAGTACTTC. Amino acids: CASSFVRGQGFNLAKNIQYF.

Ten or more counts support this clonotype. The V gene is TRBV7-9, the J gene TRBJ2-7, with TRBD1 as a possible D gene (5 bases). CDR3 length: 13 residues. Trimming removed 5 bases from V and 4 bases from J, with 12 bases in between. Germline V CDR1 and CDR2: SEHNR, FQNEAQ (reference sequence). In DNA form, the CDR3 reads TGTGCCAGCAGCAATGACAGAGCTTACGAGCAGTACTTC. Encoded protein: CASSNDRAYEQYF.

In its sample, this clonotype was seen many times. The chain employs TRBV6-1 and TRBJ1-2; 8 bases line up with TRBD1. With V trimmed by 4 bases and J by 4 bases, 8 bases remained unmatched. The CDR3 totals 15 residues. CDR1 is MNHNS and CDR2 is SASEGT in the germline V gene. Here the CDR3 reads CASSAETGVAYGYTF. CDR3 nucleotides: TGTGCCAGCAGTGCCGAGACAGGGGTGGCCTATGGCTACACCTTC.

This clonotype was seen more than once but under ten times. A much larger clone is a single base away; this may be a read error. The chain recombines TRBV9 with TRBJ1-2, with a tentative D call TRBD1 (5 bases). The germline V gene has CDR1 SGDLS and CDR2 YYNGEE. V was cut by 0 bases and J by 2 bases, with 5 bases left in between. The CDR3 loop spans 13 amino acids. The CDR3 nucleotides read TGTGCCAGCAGCGTAGCAGGGAACTATGGCTACACCTTC. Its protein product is CASSVAGNYGYTF.

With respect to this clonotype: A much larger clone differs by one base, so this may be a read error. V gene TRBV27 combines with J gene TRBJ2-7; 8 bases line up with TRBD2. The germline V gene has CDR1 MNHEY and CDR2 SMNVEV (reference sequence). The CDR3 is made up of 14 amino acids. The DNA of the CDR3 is TGTCCCAGCAGTTTAGTGCGGGGGGCGGGCGAGCAGTACTTC. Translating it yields CPSSLVRGAGEQYF.